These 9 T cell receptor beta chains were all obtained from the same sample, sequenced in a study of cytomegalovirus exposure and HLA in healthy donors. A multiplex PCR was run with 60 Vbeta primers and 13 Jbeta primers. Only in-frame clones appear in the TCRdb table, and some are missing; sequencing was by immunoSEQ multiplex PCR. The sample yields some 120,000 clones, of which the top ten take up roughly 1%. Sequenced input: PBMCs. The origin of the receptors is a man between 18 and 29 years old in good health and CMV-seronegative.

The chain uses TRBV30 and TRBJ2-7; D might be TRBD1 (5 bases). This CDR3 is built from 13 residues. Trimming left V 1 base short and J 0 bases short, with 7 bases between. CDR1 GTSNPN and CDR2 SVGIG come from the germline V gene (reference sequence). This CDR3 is CAWSEGISYEQYF. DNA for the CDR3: TGTGCCTGGAGTGAGGGGATCTCCTACGAGCAGTACTTC.

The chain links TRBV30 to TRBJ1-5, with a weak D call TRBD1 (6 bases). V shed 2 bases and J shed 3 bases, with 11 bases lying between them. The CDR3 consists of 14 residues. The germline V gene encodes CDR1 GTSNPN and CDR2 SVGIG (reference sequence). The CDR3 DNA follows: TGTGCCTGGAGTTTTGGACAGCCCAATCAGCCCCAGCATTTT. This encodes CAWSFGQPNQPQHF. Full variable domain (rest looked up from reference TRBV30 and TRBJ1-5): SQTIHQWPATLVQPVGSPLSLECTVEGTSNPNLYWYRQAAGRGLQLLFYSVGIGQISSEVPQNLSASRPQDRQFILSSKKLLLSDSGFYLCAWSFGQPNQPQHFGDGTRLSIL.

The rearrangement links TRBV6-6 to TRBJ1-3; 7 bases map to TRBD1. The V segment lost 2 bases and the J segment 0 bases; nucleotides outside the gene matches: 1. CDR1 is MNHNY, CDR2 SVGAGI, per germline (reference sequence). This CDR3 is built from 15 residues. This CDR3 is CASSYQGDSGNTIYF. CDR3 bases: TGTGCCAGCAGTTACCAGGGGGACTCTGGAAACACCATATATTTT.

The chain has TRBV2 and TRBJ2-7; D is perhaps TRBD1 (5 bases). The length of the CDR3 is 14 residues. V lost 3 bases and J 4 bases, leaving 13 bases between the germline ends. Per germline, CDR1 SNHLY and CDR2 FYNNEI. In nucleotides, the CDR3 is TGTGCCAGCAGTGAGTTTGGACACCGATACGAGCAGTACTTC. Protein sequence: CASSEFGHRYEQYF.

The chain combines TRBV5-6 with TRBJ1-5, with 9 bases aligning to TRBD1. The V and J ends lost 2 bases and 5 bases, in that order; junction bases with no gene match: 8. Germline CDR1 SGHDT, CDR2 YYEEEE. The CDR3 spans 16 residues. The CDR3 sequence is CASSLSRDREDQPQHF. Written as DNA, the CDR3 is TGTGCCAGCAGCTTAAGCCGGGACAGGGAGGATCAGCCCCAGCATTTT.

The CDR3 coding sequence is TGTGCCAGCAGCGAAGGAGGGACGTCATACGAGCAGTACTTC. Its translation: CASSEGGTSYEQYF. The rearrangement joins TRBV9 to TRBJ2-7; D might be TRBD2 (6 bases). V lost 3 bases, J lost 4 bases, and 14 bases lay in between. Germline V gene lookup returns CDR1 SGDLS and CDR2 YYNGEE. This CDR3 is 14 amino acids long. Looking up the rest from reference TRBV9 and TRBJ2-7 gives the full variable domain: DSGVTQTPKHLITATGQRVTLRCSPRSGDLSVYWYQQSLDQGLQFLIQYYNGEERAKGNILERFSAQQFPDLHSELNLSSLELGDSALYFCASSEGGTSYEQYFGPGTRLTVT.

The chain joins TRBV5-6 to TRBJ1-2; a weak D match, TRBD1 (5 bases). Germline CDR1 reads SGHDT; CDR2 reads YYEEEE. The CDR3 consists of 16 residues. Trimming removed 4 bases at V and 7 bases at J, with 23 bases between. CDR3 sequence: CASSTRTITVYPGYTF. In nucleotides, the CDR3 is TGTGCCAGCAGCACCCGGACAATTACCGTCTATCCTGGCTACACCTTC.

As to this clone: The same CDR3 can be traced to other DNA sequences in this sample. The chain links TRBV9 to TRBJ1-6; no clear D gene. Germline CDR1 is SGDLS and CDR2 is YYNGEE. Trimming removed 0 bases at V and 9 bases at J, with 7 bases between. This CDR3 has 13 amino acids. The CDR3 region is CASSVGGVSPLHF. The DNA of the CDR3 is TGTGCCAGCAGCGTAGGCGGGGTTTCACCCCTCCACTTT.

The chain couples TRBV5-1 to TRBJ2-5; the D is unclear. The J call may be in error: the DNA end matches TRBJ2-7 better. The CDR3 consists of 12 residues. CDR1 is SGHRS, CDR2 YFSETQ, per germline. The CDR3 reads CASSALSYEQYF. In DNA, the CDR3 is TGCGCCAGCAGCGCCCTCTCCTACGAGCAGTACTTC.